This TCR beta chain was observed in a study of T cell responses to AZD1222 COVID-19 vaccine. Points on this clone: Its antigen is unknown.

This CDR3 is built from 13 residues. Germline-derived CDR1 and CDR2 are KGHSH and LQKENI. V dropped 4 bases and J dropped 4 bases, with 10 bases sitting between them. Study results and caveats: Females made up more of the donors, who were largely white British, and clonal diversity may have come out too low. None of the repertoires were sampled until the peak T cell response had passed. Only a handful of people who got AZD1222 tested seropositive at baseline.

Some clones are missing from TCRdb's copy, which holds only in-frame ones; the method was immunoSEQ multiplex PCR. The sample has around 35,000 clones, 70% to 90% seen once. Source: peripheral blood, taken 28 days after the second AZD1222 dose. The gene calls are TRBV18 and TRBJ2-5; D may be TRBD2 (5 bases). The clonotype comes from an adult who received the AZD1222 COVID-19 vaccine. CDR3 bases: TGTGCCAGCTCACTTGGACTGGGAGAGACCCAGTACTTC. The encoded protein is CASSLGLGETQYF.